These 32 T cell receptor beta chains were all obtained from the same sample, sequenced in a study of cytomegalovirus exposure and HLA in healthy donors. Assay used: immunoSEQ multiplex PCR; TCRdb lists only in-frame clones, some missing. Of under 350,000 clones in the sample, 65% to 90% are singletons; the top ten hold 1%. Sequenced: PBMCs. The receptors shown here come from a woman aged 18-29 years in good health and CMV-seronegative.

DNA for the CDR3: TGTGCCAGCAGCTTGGGGGGGGCCAGGCAGCCCCAGCATTTT. Translated, it gives CASSLGGARQPQHF. The rearrangement uses TRBV7-9 and TRBJ1-5; D might be TRBD1 (6 bases). The CDR3 spans 14 residues. Germline lookup yields CDR1 SEHNR and CDR2 FQNEAQ (reference sequence). V was shortened by 3 bases and J by 7 bases, with 13 bases between the two germline ends. The full variable domain, its missing parts supplied by reference TRBV7-9 and TRBJ1-5, is DTGVSQNPRHKITKRGQNVTFRCDPISEHNRLYWYRQTLGQGPEFLTYFQNEAQLEKSRLLSDRFSAERPKGSFSTLEIQRTEQGDSAMYLCASSLGGARQPQHFGDGTRLSIL.

The CDR3 loop is CASSALAGFDEQFF. CDR3 nucleotides: TGTGCCAGCAGCGCCCTAGCGGGCTTTGATGAGCAGTTCTTC. This rearrangement joins TRBV9 to TRBJ2-1; 8 nucleotides line up with TRBD2. Losses at the gene ends were 3 bases for V and 8 bases for J; bases not matched to a gene: 7. The length of the CDR3 is 14 residues. Germline V gene data show CDR1 as SGDLS and CDR2 as YYNGEE.

The chain uses TRBV6-5 and TRBJ1-2; 10 bases are shared with TRBD1. The V and J ends lost 6 bases and 2 bases, in that order; junction bases with no gene match: 3. Germline V CDR1 and CDR2: MNHEY, SVGAGI. The CDR3 covers 14 residues. The CDR3 spells CASRRDRGNYGYTF. The DNA for the CDR3 is TGTGCCAGCAGGAGGGACAGGGGAAACTATGGCTACACCTTC.

V and J are TRBV27 and TRBJ1-2; 9 bases are a match to TRBD1. Germline V CDR1 and CDR2: MNHEY, SMNVEV (reference sequence). This CDR3 comprises 13 residues. V lost 6 bases, J lost 5 bases, and 4 bases stayed unmatched. DNA for the CDR3: TGTGCCAGCAGAGGACAGGGGATTTATGGCTACACCTTC. Amino acids: CASRGQGIYGYTF.

This chain joins TRBV2 and TRBJ1-1; D might be TRBD1 (6 bases). CDR1 and CDR2 from the germline V gene are SNHLY and FYNNEI. V lost 3 bases and J 4 bases, leaving 15 bases between the germline ends. The CDR3 is 15 amino acids. The CDR3 DNA sequence: TGTGCCAGCAGTGAGGAACAGGGCCGGGGCACTGAAGCTTTCTTT. Translated: CASSEEQGRGTEAFF.

V is TRBV4-2 and J is TRBJ1-2, with 8 bases aligning to TRBD1. The CDR3 runs to 13 residues. Trimming removed 5 bases from V and 4 bases from J; junction bases left unmatched: 3. Germline-derived CDR1 and CDR2 are LGHNA and YNFKEQ. CDR3 nucleotides: TGTGCCAGCAGCTTGGACAGGGCCTATGGCTACACCTTC. It yields the protein CASSLDRAYGYTF.

The chain joins TRBV6-5 to TRBJ2-7; 7 nucleotides match TRBD1. Looked up from germline, CDR1 is MNHEY and CDR2 is SVGAGI. V gave up 4 bases and J gave up 5 bases; unmatched junction bases: 8. CDR3 size: 14 residues. CDR3 DNA sequence: TGTGCCAGCAGTTCAACCTGGGACAGCCACGAGCAGTACTTC. Translating gives CASSSTWDSHEQYF.

The J gene is TRBJ2-3, the V gene TRBV5-6, with 7 bases fitting TRBD2. Germline CDR1 SGHDT, CDR2 YYEEEE. Unmatched junction bases numbered 7, after V lost 4 bases and J lost 2 bases. This CDR3 is built from 15 residues. The CDR3, as DNA: TGTGCCAGCAGCCCGGATCTAGCGGCCACAGATACGCAGTATTTT. It is translated as CASSPDLAATDTQYF.

This clone appeared once. V usage is TRBV11-2 and J usage is TRBJ2-7; D remains unclear. Germline loops: CDR1 SGHAT, CDR2 FQNNGV. The CDR3 has 14 residues. V lost 5 bases, J lost 5 bases, and 16 bases lay in between. The DNA for the CDR3 is TGTGCCAGCAGCCCAGTGGCGGTCGAGAACGAGCAGTACTTC. It codes for CASSPVAVENEQYF. The full variable domain, in which reference TRBV11-2 and TRBJ2-7 provide the parts outside the CDR3, is EAGVAQSPRYKIIEKRQSVAFWCNPISGHATLYWYQQILGQGPKLLIQFQNNGVVDDSQLPKDRFSAERLKGVDSTLKIQPAKLEDSAVYLCASSPVAVENEQYFGPGTRLTVT.

This chain joins TRBV29-1 and TRBJ1-2; possible D gene TRBD1, 6 bases. Germline CDR1 and CDR2: SQVTM and ANQGSEA. Trimming removed 7 bases from V and 8 bases from J, with 29 bases in between. The CDR3 contains 16 residues. The CDR3 DNA reads as TGCAGCGCCTCAAGGGACACGTCAAGCGGCTACCAAGGCTACACCTTC. This gives the protein CSASRDTSSGYQGYTF.

V usage is TRBV29-1 and J usage is TRBJ1-1, with TRBD1 matching over 8 bases. CDR1 is SQVTM, CDR2 ANQGSEA, per germline. The CDR3 runs 12 residues. The junction had 7 bases not matched to a gene; V was cut back by 6 bases and J by 7 bases. The CDR3 spells CSVRTGKVEAFF. CDR3 bases: TGCAGCGTGAGGACAGGGAAAGTTGAAGCTTTCTTT.

This clone was seen once. The CDR3 is CAIEGLASTGELFF. The CDR3 DNA is TGTGCCATCGAGGGACTAGCGAGCACCGGGGAGCTGTTTTTT. V gene TRBV10-3 combines with J gene TRBJ2-2, with 10 positions matching TRBD2. The CDR3 extends over 14 amino acids. Germline V gives CDR1 ENHRY, CDR2 SYGVKD. Trimming at V came to 8 bases and at J to 4 bases, leaving 4 bases not matched to a gene.

The chain employs TRBV9 and TRBJ2-5; D is ambiguous. Deletions cut 0 bases from V and 7 bases from J, with 4 bases between. The CDR3 covers 11 residues. Germline V gene sequence: CDR1 SGDLS, CDR2 YYNGEE. The CDR3 sequence: CASSVDGTQYF. DNA of the CDR3: TGTGCCAGCAGCGTAGACGGGACCCAGTACTTC.

The CDR3 region has the DNA TGTGCCAGCAGTTACCCACCGGCGGGGGTCCACGAGCAGTACTTC. Amino acid sequence: CASSYPPAGVHEQYF. The V gene is TRBV6-5, the J gene TRBJ2-7; 7 nucleotides align to TRBD2. The germline gives CDR1 MNHEY, CDR2 SVGAGI. The V segment lost 2 bases and the J segment 5 bases; nucleotides outside the gene matches: 9. This CDR3 spans 15 amino acids.

The rearrangement joins TRBV5-1 to TRBJ1-1, with 7 bases aligning to TRBD1. This CDR3 spans 12 amino acids. Trimming took 4 bases from V and 8 from J; bases not matched to a gene: 5. Germline values: CDR1 SGHRS, CDR2 YFSETQ. This CDR3 is CASSRDSNEAFF. The CDR3 nucleotides are TGCGCCAGCAGCCGGGACAGCAACGAAGCTTTCTTT.

J is TRBJ2-2 and V is TRBV30, with 9 bases lining up with TRBD2. Germline CDR1 is GTSNPN and CDR2 is SVGIG (reference sequence). The CDR3 is 15 amino acids. The V segment lost 2 bases and the J segment 6 bases; nucleotides outside the gene matches: 7. As DNA, the CDR3 is TGTGCCTGGAGTCAGCGGGGGGATCCCCCCGGGGAGCTGTTTTTT. Its protein product is CAWSQRGDPPGELFF.

This sequence joins TRBV4-1 and TRBJ2-1; TRBD2 matches at 8 bases. Germline CDR1 and CDR2: MGHRA and YSYEKL. The trim removed 4 bases at V and 0 bases at J, leaving 11 bases unmatched. The CDR3 is made up of 18 amino acids. The CDR3 here is CASSPMGTRESSYNEQFF. The CDR3 DNA sequence: TGCGCCAGCAGCCCCATGGGGACTAGGGAAAGCTCCTACAATGAGCAGTTCTTC.

This clone was recorded a few times. This chain joins TRBV5-6 and TRBJ2-7; 7 bases line up with TRBD1. The V segment lost 2 bases and the J segment 3 bases; nucleotides outside the gene matches: 5. The CDR3 has 14 residues. Germline V gene sequence: CDR1 SGHDT, CDR2 YYEEEE. The CDR3 nucleotides are TGTGCCAGCAGCTTTAAGGCAGGGGGCTACGAGCAGTACTTC. It specifies CASSFKAGGYEQYF.

The chain links TRBV6-5 to TRBJ2-3, with a weak D call TRBD1 (6 bases). Trimming took 0 bases from V and 6 from J, leaving 13 bases between them. CDR1 is MNHEY and CDR2 is SVGAGI in the germline V gene. This CDR3 region has 15 residues. This CDR3 reads CASSYSFGGGDTQYF. CDR3 DNA: TGTGCCAGCAGTTACTCGTTTGGGGGCGGCGATACGCAGTATTTT.

The V gene is TRBV7-2, the J gene TRBJ2-7; a possible D gene is TRBD1 (7 bases). V lost 8 bases and J lost 3, with 20 bases in between. Germline loops: CDR1 SGHTA, CDR2 FQGNSA. The CDR3 is 15 residues long. The CDR3 DNA is TGTGCCAGCGGCCAAAGTCAGGGGGGATTCTACGAGCAGTACTTC. Amino acids: CASGQSQGGFYEQYF.

In the case of this clone: One junction end disagrees with the germline gene, perhaps due to a read error. The V and J genes are TRBV6-4 and TRBJ1-2, with 10 bases identical to TRBD1. CDR3 length equals 13 residues. Per the germline V gene, CDR1 is MRHNA and CDR2 is SNTAGT. The CDR3, as DNA: TGTGCCAGCAGTCCGTTTTTGACAGGGGGCTTTCCCTTC. This gives the protein CASSPFLTGGFPF.

The V call is TRBV19, the J call TRBJ2-7; maybe TRBD2 (6 bases). The CDR3 length is 15 residues. CDR1 is LNHDA, CDR2 SQIVND, per germline (reference sequence). Trimming left V 0 bases short and J 4 bases short, with 13 bases between. CDR3: CASSIEAGSGYEQYF. CDR3 DNA: TGTGCCAGTAGTATAGAGGCAGGGAGCGGGTACGAGCAGTACTTC.

This chain uses TRBV19 with TRBJ1-2; D may be TRBD1 (6 bases). The V gene lost 0 bases and the J gene lost 1 base, with 12 bases spanning the gap. The germline CDR1 and CDR2 sequences are LNHDA and SQIVND (reference sequence). This CDR3 contains 16 residues. The CDR3 sequence: CASSIDFTGRNYGYTF. CDR3 nucleotide sequence: TGTGCCAGTAGTATAGATTTCACAGGGCGTAACTATGGCTACACCTTC.

The genes are TRBV6-6 and TRBJ1-2; no clear D. The CDR3 length is 15 residues. Trimming pared 0 bases from V and 2 bases from J, leaving 10 bases between. Germline CDR1 is MNHNY and CDR2 is SVGAGI (reference sequence). The CDR3 DNA sequence: TGTGCCAGCAGTTACTCGATACTGACAAACTATGGCTACACCTTC. Translation: CASSYSILTNYGYTF.

The chain joins TRBV6-5 to TRBJ2-7; TRBD2 matches at 8 bases. CDR3 size: 14 residues. Germline V gene lookup returns CDR1 MNHEY and CDR2 SVGAGI. V was clipped by 4 bases and J by 4 bases; unmatched bases: 6. The CDR3 reads CASSSPGLGYEQYF. CDR3 sequence (DNA): TGTGCCAGCAGTTCACCGGGACTAGGATACGAGCAGTACTTC.

The V and J genes are TRBV4-1 and TRBJ1-1; D is ambiguous. V gave up 0 bases and J gave up 0 bases, with 8 bases separating them. Germline V gene data show CDR1 as MGHRA and CDR2 as YSYEKL. The CDR3 loop spans 15 amino acids. The CDR3 protein is CASSQEEGLNTEAFF. CDR3 sequence (DNA): TGCGCCAGCAGCCAAGAAGAGGGTCTGAACACTGAAGCTTTCTTT.

This chain connects TRBV7-8 to TRBJ2-7, with 10 bases identical to TRBD1. V was pared by 3 bases and J by 6 bases, with 8 bases of the junction left unmatched. Per germline, CDR1 SGHVS and CDR2 FQNEAQ. The CDR3 is 15 residues long. CDR3 sequence reads: CASSFSSGTGAEQYF. In DNA, the CDR3 is TGTGCCAGCAGCTTCAGTTCGGGGACAGGGGCCGAGCAGTACTTC.

V usage is TRBV14 and J usage is TRBJ1-1; D call uncertain. The CDR3 is 12 residues long. In germline, CDR1 is SGHDN, CDR2 FVKESK. Trimming took off 2 bases at V and 6 bases at J, with 7 bases between the two ends. The CDR3 loop reads CASSQRSPEAFF. The CDR3 DNA reads as TGTGCCAGCAGCCAACGGAGCCCTGAAGCTTTCTTT.

In nucleotides, the CDR3 is TGTGCCAGCAGCCTTGGACAGGGGGCTAACTATGGCTACACCTTC. This sequence encodes CASSLGQGANYGYTF. V and J are TRBV7-8 and TRBJ1-2, with 10 bases fitting TRBD1. The CDR3 is made up of 15 amino acids. V was pared by 5 bases and J by 0 bases, with 3 bases of the junction left unmatched. Germline-derived CDR1 and CDR2 are SGHVS and FQNEAQ.

The chain has TRBV19 and TRBJ2-3; D possibly corresponds to TRBD2 (6 bases). V was clipped by 7 bases and J by 2 bases, with 10 bases between them. This CDR3 has 13 amino acids. Per the germline V gene, CDR1 is LNHDA and CDR2 is SQIVND (reference sequence). In nucleotides, the CDR3 is TGTGCCAGTACCGGGGGACCCACAGATACGCAGTATTTT. This translates into CASTGGPTDTQYF. The full variable domain, in which reference TRBV19 and TRBJ2-3 provide the parts outside the CDR3, is DGGITQSPKYLFRKEGQNVTLSCEQNLNHDAMYWYRQDPGQGLRLIYYSQIVNDFQKGDIAEGYSVSREKKESFPLTVTSAQKNPTAFYLCASTGGPTDTQYFGPGTRLTVL.

The V and J genes are TRBV12-5 and TRBJ2-3; the match to TRBD1 covers 8 bases. CDR3 size: 11 residues. CDR1 is LGHNT, CDR2 FRNRAP, per germline. V shed 5 bases and J 13 bases; nucleotides not matched to a gene: 5. The CDR3 loop reads CASGPWDRKYF. As DNA, the CDR3 is TGTGCTAGTGGTCCTTGGGACAGGAAGTATTTT.

J is TRBJ2-1 and V is TRBV27, with D uncertain. The germline gives CDR1 MNHEY, CDR2 SMNVEV (reference sequence). V shed 3 bases and J shed 4 bases, with 7 bases lying between them. The CDR3 totals 13 residues. The CDR3 bases are TGTGCCAGCAGTTTGAGGATTTACAATGAGCAGTTCTTC. It encodes CASSLRIYNEQFF.